This T cell receptor beta chain was obtained from a study of shared clonotypes between healthy human individuals. Investigators spread the genomic DNA of each subset evenly over several immunoSEQ plates. Sequencing was performed with immunoSEQ multiplex PCR; in TCRdb, only in-frame clones are kept and a portion is missing. The data hold fewer than 350,000 clones, with about nine tenths observed a single time. This CDR3 is 20 amino acids long. The ends lost 0 bases at V and 5 bases at J; junction bases unmatched: 17. Germline CDR1 is SGHAT and CDR2 is FQNNGV. The sequenced sample consisted of memory CD8+ T cells sorted from blood. The subset: CD45RO+ cells pooled with CCR7-negative TemRA cells. The V gene is TRBV11-2, the J gene TRBJ2-2; the match to TRBD1 covers 8 bases. The sequence was obtained from a man between 18 and 35 years old in good health. The CDR3 bases are TGTGCCAGCAGCTTAGAATCGATTAATCCCGGGACAGGCAGTACCGGGGAGCTGTTTTTT. It codes for CASSLESINPGTGSTGELFF.